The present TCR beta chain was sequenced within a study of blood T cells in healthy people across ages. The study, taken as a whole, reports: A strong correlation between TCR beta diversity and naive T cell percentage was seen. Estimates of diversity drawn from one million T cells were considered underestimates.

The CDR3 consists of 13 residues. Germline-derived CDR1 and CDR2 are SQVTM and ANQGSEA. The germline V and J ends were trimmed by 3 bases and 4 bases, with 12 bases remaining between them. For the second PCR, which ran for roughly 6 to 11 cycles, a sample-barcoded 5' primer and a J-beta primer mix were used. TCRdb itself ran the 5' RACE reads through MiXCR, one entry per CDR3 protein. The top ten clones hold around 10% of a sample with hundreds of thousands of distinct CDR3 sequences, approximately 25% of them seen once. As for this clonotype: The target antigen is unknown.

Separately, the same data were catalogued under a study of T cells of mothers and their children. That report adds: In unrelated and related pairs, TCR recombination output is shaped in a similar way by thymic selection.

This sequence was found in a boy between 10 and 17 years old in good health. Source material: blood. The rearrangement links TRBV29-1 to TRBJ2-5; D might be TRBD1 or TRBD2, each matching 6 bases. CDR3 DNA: TGCAGCGTTGAGACGGGGGCGGGAGAGACCCAGTACTTC. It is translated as CSVETGAGETQYF.